These 22 T cell receptor beta chains came from one sample sequenced in a study of T cell responses to AZD1222 COVID-19 vaccine. Clones were sequenced by immunoSEQ multiplex PCR, and TCRdb holds only the in-frame ones, with some missing. The repertoire consists of 130,000 or so clones, with approximately 88% occurring once and the leading ten covering 25% to 30%. The sequencing here drew on peripheral blood, taken on day 0 of AZD1222 vaccination. The receptors shown here come from an adult in good health.

This clone has a single count. The V and J genes are TRBV11-2 and TRBJ2-7, with 7 bases lining up with TRBD2. This CDR3 has 14 residues. CDR1 and CDR2 from the germline V gene are SGHAT and FQNNGV. Trimming cost V 5 bases and J 2 bases; bases outside gene matches: 6. The CDR3 is CASSPQAGTYEQYF. CDR3 sequence (DNA): TGTGCCAGCAGCCCCCAAGCGGGAACCTACGAGCAGTACTTC.

The gene calls are TRBV12-3 or TRBV12-4 and TRBJ1-3; a possible D gene is TRBD1 (5 bases). The CDR3 spans 12 residues. V lost 7 bases to trimming and J lost 4 bases, with 8 bases between them. The CDR3 DNA is TGTGCCAGCACCCGGGACGGAAACACCATATATTTT. This sequence encodes CASTRDGNTIYF.

This sequence joins TRBV7-6 and TRBJ1-4, with 7 bases aligning to TRBD1. This CDR3 spans 16 amino acids. V dropped 5 bases and J dropped 12; count of bases not matched to a gene: 18. Germline CDR1 reads SGHVS; CDR2 reads FNYEAQ. The CDR3 protein is CASSPSSRQGIGELFF. CDR3 DNA sequence: TGTGCCAGCAGCCCCTCGTCCCGACAGGGAATTGGGGAACTGTTTTTT.

This clone was found once. The gene calls are TRBV6-1 and TRBJ2-1; TRBD2 matches at 10 bases. Germline lookup yields CDR1 MNHNS and CDR2 SASEGT. The CDR3 is made up of 16 amino acids. After removal of 2 bases from V and 7 bases from J, the junction contained 8 bases not matched to a gene. CDR3 sequence (DNA): TGTGCCAGCAGTGAATGGACTAGCGGACTACAAAATGAGCAGTTCTTC. This codes for CASSEWTSGLQNEQFF.

This chain links TRBV5-5 with TRBJ1-5, with D possibly TRBD1 on 6 matching bases. The CDR3 is 16 residues long. V was cut by 1 base and J by 2 bases, with 13 bases left in between. Germline CDR1 reads SGHKS; CDR2 reads YYEKEE (reference sequence). As DNA, the CDR3 is TGTGCCAGCAGCTTGATGGGGGCAGGTGGCAATCAGCCCCAGCATTTT. This gives the protein CASSLMGAGGNQPQHF.

This clone came up once. The chain combines TRBV28 with TRBJ1-5; TRBD1 matches 8 bases. Germline V gene lookup returns CDR1 MDHEN and CDR2 SYDVKM. Unmatched junction bases numbered 6, after V lost 2 bases and J lost 6 bases. This CDR3 is built from 15 residues. The CDR3 loop is CASSLARGQGQPQHF. The DNA of the CDR3 is TGTGCCAGCAGTTTAGCCAGGGGGCAGGGTCAGCCCCAGCATTTT.

The chain has TRBV7-3 and TRBJ2-7, with TRBD2 matching 15 bases. This CDR3 comprises 17 residues. Per the germline V gene, CDR1 is SGHTA and CDR2 is FQGTGA. V shed 5 bases and J 3 bases; nucleotides not matched to a gene: 8. The DNA of the CDR3 is TGTGCCAGCAGCCCCCGGACTAGCGGGGGGGGAATCTACGAGCAGTACTTC. Protein product: CASSPRTSGGGIYEQYF.

This clone was observed a few times. The genes are TRBV7-2 and TRBJ2-1; 12 bases align to TRBD2. Per germline, CDR1 SGHTA and CDR2 FQGNSA. This CDR3 contains 19 residues. The trim removed 2 bases at V and 0 bases at J, leaving 8 bases unmatched. The DNA of the CDR3 is TGTGCCAGCAGCTTATCGGGACTAGCGGGTGACAGCTCCTACAATGAGCAGTTCTTC. Translating gives CASSLSGLAGDSSYNEQFF.

This sequence joins TRBV6-5 and TRBJ2-3; 8 bases align to TRBD1. Germline CDR1 is MNHEY and CDR2 is SVGAGI. This CDR3 has 15 residues. Trimming cost V 8 bases and J 7 bases; bases outside gene matches: 14. In DNA, the CDR3 is TGTGCCAGCCTTGACAGGGGAGACACACGAAATACGCAGTATTTT. Its protein product is CASLDRGDTRNTQYF.

This clone was observed once. This chain connects TRBV25-1 to TRBJ1-3; no clear D. Germline CDR1 MGHDK, CDR2 SYGVNS. V lost 2 bases and J lost 0, with 5 bases in between. The CDR3 is 14 residues long. The CDR3 spells CASSEKVSGNTIYF. CDR3 DNA sequence: TGTGCCAGCAGTGAAAAGGTCTCTGGAAACACCATATATTTT.

V and J are TRBV2 and TRBJ2-5; TRBD2 might be the D (6 bases). Between the trimmed V and J ends, which lost 6 bases and 4 bases, there was a span of 15 bases. Germline V gene data show CDR1 as SNHLY and CDR2 as FYNNEI. CDR3 length equals 14 residues. The CDR3 loop reads CASRPGGVSETQYF. In DNA, the CDR3 is TGTGCCAGCAGGCCTGGCGGGGTCTCAGAGACCCAGTACTTC.

This chain links TRBV29-1 with TRBJ1-1; D is unresolved. CDR1 SQVTM and CDR2 ANQGSEA come from the germline V gene. The CDR3 runs 11 residues. Trimming took off 4 bases at V and 5 bases at J, with 8 bases between the two ends. CDR3 sequence reads: CSVVSVTEAFF. The CDR3 nucleotides read TGCAGCGTTGTGTCGGTAACTGAAGCTTTCTTT.

The V and J genes are TRBV11-2 and TRBJ1-1; D perhaps matches TRBD1 (5 bases). CDR3 length: 15 amino acids. Germline V lookup: CDR1 SGHAT, CDR2 FQNNGV. Trimming cost V 0 bases and J 8 bases, with 16 bases left between them. The CDR3 protein is CASSLDAGRVPEAFF. The CDR3 DNA sequence: TGTGCCAGCAGCTTAGATGCAGGGAGGGTCCCAGAAGCTTTCTTT.

V is TRBV19 and J is TRBJ1-5; D remains ambiguous. The V end lost 5 bases, the J end lost 1 base, and 9 bases lay between the germline ends. CDR3 size: 14 residues. The germline V gene has CDR1 LNHDA and CDR2 SQIVND (reference sequence). CDR3 sequence: CASSQDGSNQPQHF. Written as DNA, the CDR3 is TGTGCCAGTAGTCAGGACGGAAGCAATCAGCCCCAGCATTTT.

V gene TRBV6-5 combines with J gene TRBJ2-5; a possible D gene is TRBD1 (5 bases). Germline V gives CDR1 MNHEY, CDR2 SVGAGI. The CDR3 sequence is 13 residues long. V lost 4 bases, J lost 2 bases, and 8 bases lay in between. In DNA form, the CDR3 reads TGTGCCAGCAGTTGGCAGGGTCAAGAGACCCAGTACTTC. Translated: CASSWQGQETQYF.

The J gene is TRBJ1-1, the V gene TRBV7-9, with D perhaps TRBD1 (5 bases). CDR3 length: 14 residues. Germline V gives CDR1 SEHNR, CDR2 FQNEAQ (reference sequence). Trimming took off 1 base at V and 4 bases at J, with 10 bases between the two ends. The CDR3: CASSLGGGSTEAFF. The CDR3 DNA sequence: TGTGCCAGCAGCTTAGGGGGCGGGAGCACTGAAGCTTTCTTT.

The genes are TRBV4-2 and TRBJ1-4; D remains ambiguous. V was cut by 1 base and J by 8 bases, with 11 bases left in between. This CDR3 region has 14 residues. Germline CDR1 and CDR2: LGHNA and YNFKEQ. The CDR3 DNA sequence: TGTGCCAGCAGCCAAGGGGGAGAGAGGGAAAAACTGTTTTTT. It translates to CASSQGGEREKLFF.

This rearrangement joins TRBV6-5 to TRBJ2-7, with D possibly called TRBD1 or TRBD2 (5 bases each). The CDR3 length is 15 residues. V shed 6 bases and J shed 4 bases, with 19 bases lying between them. CDR1 is MNHEY, CDR2 SVGAGI, per germline. The CDR3: CASRFGALPSYEQYF. For the CDR3, the DNA is TGTGCCAGCAGATTCGGGGCCCTTCCATCATACGAGCAGTACTTC.

DNA for the CDR3: TGCAGCGTTGGGGGCCAGGATCAGCCCCAGCATTTT. It specifies CSVGGQDQPQHF. The rearrangement links TRBV29-1 to TRBJ1-5, with a possible D match to TRBD1 (5 bases). V lost 4 bases and J 5 bases, leaving 9 bases between the germline ends. In germline, CDR1 is SQVTM, CDR2 ANQGSEA. The CDR3 runs 12 residues.

The chain joins TRBV19 to TRBJ2-2, with 10 bases matching TRBD1. This CDR3 is built from 16 residues. V dropped 4 bases and J dropped 5; count of bases not matched to a gene: 7. The germline CDR1 and CDR2 sequences are LNHDA and SQIVND (reference sequence). CDR3 sequence (DNA): TGTGCCAGTAGTAGAGACAGGGGGCGCGTGACCGGGGAGCTGTTTTTT. It is translated as CASSRDRGRVTGELFF.

This chain uses TRBV9 with TRBJ1-4; TRBD1 agrees at 7 bases. J was trimmed by 3 bases and V by 4 bases; bases with no gene match: 3. There are 14 residues in the CDR3. The V gene's germline CDR1 is SGDLS and CDR2 YYNGEE. Here the CDR3 reads CASSPTGSNEKLFF. The CDR3 DNA follows: TGTGCCAGCAGCCCGACAGGGTCTAATGAAAAACTGTTTTTT. The entire variable domain, with the rest obtained from reference TRBV9 and TRBJ1-4, is as follows: DSGVTQTPKHLITATGQRVTLRCSPRSGDLSVYWYQQSLDQGLQFLIQYYNGEERAKGNILERFSAQQFPDLHSELNLSSLELGDSALYFCASSPTGSNEKLFFGSGTQLSVL.

This sequence joins TRBV5-1 and TRBJ1-6; a weak D match, TRBD1 (6 bases). V was clipped by 0 bases and J by 7 bases, with 14 bases between them. CDR1 is SGHRS and CDR2 is YFSETQ in the germline V gene. This CDR3 contains 16 residues. As DNA, the CDR3 is TGCGCCAGCAGCTTGGGACAGGAGCACCGCAATTCACCCCTCCACTTT. Translation: CASSLGQEHRNSPLHF.